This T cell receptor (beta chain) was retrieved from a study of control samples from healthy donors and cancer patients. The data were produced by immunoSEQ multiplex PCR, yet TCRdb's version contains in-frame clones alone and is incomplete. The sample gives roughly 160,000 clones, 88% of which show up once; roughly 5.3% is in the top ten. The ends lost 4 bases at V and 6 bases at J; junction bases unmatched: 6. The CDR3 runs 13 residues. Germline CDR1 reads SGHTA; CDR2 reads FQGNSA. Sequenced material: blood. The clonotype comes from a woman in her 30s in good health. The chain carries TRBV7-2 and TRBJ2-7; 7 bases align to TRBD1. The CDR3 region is CASSSRQGGEQYV. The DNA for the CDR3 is TGTGCCAGCAGCTCAAGACAGGGCGGCGAGCAGTACGTC.